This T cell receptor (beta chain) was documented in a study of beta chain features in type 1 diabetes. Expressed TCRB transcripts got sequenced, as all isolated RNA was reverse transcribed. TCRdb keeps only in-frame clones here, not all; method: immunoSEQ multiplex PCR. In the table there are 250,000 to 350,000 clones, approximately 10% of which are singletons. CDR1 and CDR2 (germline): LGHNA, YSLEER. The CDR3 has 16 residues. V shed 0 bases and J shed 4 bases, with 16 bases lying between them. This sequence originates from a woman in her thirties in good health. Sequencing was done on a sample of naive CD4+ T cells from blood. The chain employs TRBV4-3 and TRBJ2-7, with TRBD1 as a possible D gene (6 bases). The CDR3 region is CASSQDRRQVPYEQYF. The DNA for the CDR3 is TGCGCCAGCAGCCAAGATCGGCGACAGGTTCCTTACGAGCAGTACTTC.